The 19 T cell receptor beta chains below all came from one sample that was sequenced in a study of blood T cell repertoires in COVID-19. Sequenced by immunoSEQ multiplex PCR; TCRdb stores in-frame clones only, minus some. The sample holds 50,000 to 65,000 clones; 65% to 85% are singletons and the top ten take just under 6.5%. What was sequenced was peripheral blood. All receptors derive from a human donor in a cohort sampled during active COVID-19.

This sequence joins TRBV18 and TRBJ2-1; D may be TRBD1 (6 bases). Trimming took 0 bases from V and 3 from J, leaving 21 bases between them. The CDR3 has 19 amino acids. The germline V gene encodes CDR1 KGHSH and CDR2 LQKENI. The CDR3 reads CASSPPPEGQMTRYNEQFF. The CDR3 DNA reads TGTGCCAGCTCACCACCCCCAGAAGGACAGATGACCCGCTACAATGAGCAGTTCTTC.

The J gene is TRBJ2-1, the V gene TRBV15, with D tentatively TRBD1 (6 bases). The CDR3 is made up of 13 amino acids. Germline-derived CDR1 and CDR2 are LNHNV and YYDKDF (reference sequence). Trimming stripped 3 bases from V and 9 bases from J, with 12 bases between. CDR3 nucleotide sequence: TGTGCCACCAGCAGGATACAGGGTGCTGAGCAGTTCTTC. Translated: CATSRIQGAEQFF.

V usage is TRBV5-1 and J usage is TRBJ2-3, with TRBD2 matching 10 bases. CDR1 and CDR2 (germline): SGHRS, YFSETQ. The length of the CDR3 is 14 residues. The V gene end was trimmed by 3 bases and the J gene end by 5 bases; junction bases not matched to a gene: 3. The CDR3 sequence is CASSYLAGVDTQYF. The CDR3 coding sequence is TGCGCCAGCAGCTATCTAGCGGGGGTAGATACGCAGTATTTT.

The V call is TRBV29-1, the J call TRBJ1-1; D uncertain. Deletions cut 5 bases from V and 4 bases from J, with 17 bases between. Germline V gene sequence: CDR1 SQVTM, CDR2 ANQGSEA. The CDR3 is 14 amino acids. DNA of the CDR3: TGCAGCGTTCGACGGACCAGCGAGGGCACTGAAGCTTTCTTT. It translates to CSVRRTSEGTEAFF.

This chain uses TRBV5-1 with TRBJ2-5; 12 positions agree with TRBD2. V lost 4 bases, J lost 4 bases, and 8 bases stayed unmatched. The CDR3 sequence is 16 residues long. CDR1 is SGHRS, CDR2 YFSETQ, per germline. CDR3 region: CASSLGLAGSRETQYF. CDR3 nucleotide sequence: TGCGCCAGCAGCCTCGGACTAGCGGGGAGTCGAGAGACCCAGTACTTC.

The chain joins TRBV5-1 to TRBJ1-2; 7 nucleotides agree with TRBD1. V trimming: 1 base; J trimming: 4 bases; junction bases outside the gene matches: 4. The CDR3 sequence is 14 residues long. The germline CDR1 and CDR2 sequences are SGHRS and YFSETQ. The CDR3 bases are TGCGCCAGCAGCTTGACAGGGGAGATCTATGGCTACACCTTC. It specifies CASSLTGEIYGYTF.

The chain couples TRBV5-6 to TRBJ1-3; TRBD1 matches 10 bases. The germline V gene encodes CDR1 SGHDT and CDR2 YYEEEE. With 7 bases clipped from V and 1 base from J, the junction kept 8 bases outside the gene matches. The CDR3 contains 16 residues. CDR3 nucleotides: TGTGCCAGCGCGGGGACAGGGGTTAAGTCTGGAAACACCATATATTTT. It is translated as CASAGTGVKSGNTIYF.

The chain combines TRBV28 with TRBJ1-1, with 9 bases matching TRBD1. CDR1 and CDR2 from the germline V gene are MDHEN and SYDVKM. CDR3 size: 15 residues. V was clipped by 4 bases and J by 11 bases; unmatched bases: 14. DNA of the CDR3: TGTGCCAGCAGTTGGGGCGGGACAGGGCCGCTGATGGCTTTCTTT. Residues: CASSWGGTGPLMAFF.

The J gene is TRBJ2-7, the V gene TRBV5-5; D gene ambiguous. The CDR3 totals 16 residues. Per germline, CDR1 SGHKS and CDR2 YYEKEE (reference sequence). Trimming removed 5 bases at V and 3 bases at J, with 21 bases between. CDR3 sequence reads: CASSRLLAPTYYEQYF. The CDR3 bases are TGTGCCAGCAGTCGGCTATTAGCCCCTACGTACTACGAGCAGTACTTC.

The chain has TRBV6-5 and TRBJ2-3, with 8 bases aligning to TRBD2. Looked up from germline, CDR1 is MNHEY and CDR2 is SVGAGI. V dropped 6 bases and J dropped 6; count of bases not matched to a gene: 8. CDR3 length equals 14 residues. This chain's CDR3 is CASRSGGQGDTQYF. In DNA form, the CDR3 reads TGTGCCAGCAGGAGCGGGGGCCAGGGGGATACGCAGTATTTT.

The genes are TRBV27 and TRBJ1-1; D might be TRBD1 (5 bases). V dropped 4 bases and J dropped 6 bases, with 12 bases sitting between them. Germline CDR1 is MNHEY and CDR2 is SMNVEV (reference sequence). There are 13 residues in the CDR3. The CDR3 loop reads CASSSGWYAEAFF. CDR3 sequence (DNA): TGTGCCAGCAGTTCAGGGTGGTACGCTGAAGCTTTCTTT.

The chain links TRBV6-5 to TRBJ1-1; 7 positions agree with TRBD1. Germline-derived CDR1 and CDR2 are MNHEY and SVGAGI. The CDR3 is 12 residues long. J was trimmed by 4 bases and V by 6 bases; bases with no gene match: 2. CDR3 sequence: CASSRQGTEAFF. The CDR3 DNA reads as TGTGCCAGCAGCAGACAGGGCACTGAAGCTTTCTTT.

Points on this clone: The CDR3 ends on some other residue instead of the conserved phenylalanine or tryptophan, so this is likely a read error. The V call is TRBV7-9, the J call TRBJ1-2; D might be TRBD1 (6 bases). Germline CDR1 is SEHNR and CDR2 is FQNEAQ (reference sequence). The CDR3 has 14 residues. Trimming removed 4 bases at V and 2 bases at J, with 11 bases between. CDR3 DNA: TGTGCCAGCAGCTGGCGGACAGAGAACTATGGCTACACCCTC. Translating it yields CASSWRTENYGYTL.

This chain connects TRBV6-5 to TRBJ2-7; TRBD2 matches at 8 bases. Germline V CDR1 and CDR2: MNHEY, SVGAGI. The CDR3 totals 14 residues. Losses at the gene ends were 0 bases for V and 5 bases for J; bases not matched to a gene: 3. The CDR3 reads CASSYSGRGDEQYF. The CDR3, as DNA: TGTGCCAGCAGTTACTCAGGGCGGGGGGACGAGCAGTACTTC.

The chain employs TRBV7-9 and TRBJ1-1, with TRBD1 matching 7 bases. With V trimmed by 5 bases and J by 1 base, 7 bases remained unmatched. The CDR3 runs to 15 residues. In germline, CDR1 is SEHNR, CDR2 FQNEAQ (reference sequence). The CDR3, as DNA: TGTGCCAGCAGCACCCAGGGGGGTGAGAACACTGAAGCTTTCTTT. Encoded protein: CASSTQGGENTEAFF.

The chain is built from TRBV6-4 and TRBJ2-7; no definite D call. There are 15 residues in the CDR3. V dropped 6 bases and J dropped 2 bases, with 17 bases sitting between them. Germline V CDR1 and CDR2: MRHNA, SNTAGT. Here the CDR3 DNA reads TGTGCCAGCAGGGCGCTAGTTGGCCGACCCTACGAGCAGTACTTC. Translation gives CASRALVGRPYEQYF.

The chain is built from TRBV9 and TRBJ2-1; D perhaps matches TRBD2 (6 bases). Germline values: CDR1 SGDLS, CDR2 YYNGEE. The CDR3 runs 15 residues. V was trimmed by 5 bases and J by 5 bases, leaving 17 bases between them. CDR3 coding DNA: TGTGCCAGCAGGGCCGGGGGAGCTGGAAACAATGAGCAGTTCTTC. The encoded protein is CASRAGGAGNNEQFF.

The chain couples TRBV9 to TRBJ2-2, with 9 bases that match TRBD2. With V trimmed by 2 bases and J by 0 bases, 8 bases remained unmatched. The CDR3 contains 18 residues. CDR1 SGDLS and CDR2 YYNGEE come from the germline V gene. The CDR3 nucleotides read TGTGCCAGCAGCGTTCTGGCGGGAGGGGGTTCGAACACCGGGGAGCTGTTTTTT. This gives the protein CASSVLAGGGSNTGELFF.

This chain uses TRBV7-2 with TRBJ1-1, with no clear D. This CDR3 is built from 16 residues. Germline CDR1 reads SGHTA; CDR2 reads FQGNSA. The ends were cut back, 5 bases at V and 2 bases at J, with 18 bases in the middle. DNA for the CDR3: TGTGCCAGCAGCCCGCGTCCCCCAGGCCTTAACACTGAAGCTTTCTTT. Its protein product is CASSPRPPGLNTEAFF.